Detailed here is one T cell receptor (beta chain). Its antigen is undetermined. Each CDR3 protein gets one entry after TCRdb re-called the 5' RACE reads with MiXCR. The table includes about 690,000 distinct CDR3 sequences, 5.5% to 6.5% detected once. The data are from a study of identical twins. Study results and caveats: Whereas memory repertoires showed no such difference, abundant cord blood beta clonotypes carried fewer insertions.

The CDR3 totals 14 residues. The junction had 5 bases not matched to a gene; V was cut back by 4 bases and J by 3 bases. Germline lookup yields CDR1 SQVTM and CDR2 ANQGSEA. The chain couples TRBV29-1 to TRBJ2-7; 11 bases align to TRBD1. The clonotype was recovered from a man aged 18-30 years in good health. Sequencing used naive T cells sorted from blood. For the CDR3, the DNA is TGCAGCGTTGGGGGACAGGGGGGTTACTACGAGCAGTACTTC. Protein product: CSVGGQGGYYEQYF.